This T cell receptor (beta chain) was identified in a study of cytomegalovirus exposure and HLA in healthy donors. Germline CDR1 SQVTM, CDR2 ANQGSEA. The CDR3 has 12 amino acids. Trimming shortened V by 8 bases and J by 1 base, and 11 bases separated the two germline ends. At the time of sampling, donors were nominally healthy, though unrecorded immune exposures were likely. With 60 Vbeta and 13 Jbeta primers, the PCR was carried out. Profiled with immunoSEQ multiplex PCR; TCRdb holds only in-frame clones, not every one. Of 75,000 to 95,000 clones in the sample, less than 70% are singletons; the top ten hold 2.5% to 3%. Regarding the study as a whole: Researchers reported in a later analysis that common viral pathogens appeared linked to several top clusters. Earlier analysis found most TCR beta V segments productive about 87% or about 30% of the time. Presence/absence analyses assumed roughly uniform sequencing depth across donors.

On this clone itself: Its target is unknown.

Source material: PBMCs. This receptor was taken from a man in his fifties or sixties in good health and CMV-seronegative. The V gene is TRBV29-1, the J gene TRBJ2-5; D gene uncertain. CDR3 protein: CSTGQFQETQYF. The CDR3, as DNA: TGCAGCACCGGTCAATTCCAAGAGACCCAGTACTTC. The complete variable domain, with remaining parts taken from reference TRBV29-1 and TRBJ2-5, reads SAVISQKPSRDICQRGTSLTIQCQVDSQVTMMFWYRQQPGQSLTLIATANQGSEATYESGFVIDKFPISRPNLTFSTLTVSNMSPEDSSIYLCSTGQFQETQYFGPGTRLLVL.